This TCR beta chain was found in a study of OX40 agonist ivuxolimab in advanced cancers. Study overall: Patients were treated with ivuxolimab, an agonistic anti-OX40 (CD134) antibody. Notes on the study in general: Expansion of clones was among the lowest in partial responders at 0.1-3.0 mg/kg.

The data were produced by immunoSEQ multiplex PCR, yet TCRdb's version contains in-frame clones alone and is incomplete. The data contain about 17,000 clones, about 80% of them singletons. The CDR3 loop spans 14 amino acids. Germline V gene sequence: CDR1 SGHDT, CDR2 YYEEEE. Comment on this clone: Its target is not known.

The clonotype was recovered from an adult with an advanced solid tumor such as melanoma, head and neck, liver or kidney cancer. Sequencing was performed on CD4+ or CD8+ T cells sorted from blood, taken in a trial of the OX40 agonist ivuxolimab. The chain combines TRBV5-6 with TRBJ2-5; D ambiguous. The J call is uncertain, as TRBJ2-7 better fits the DNA end. The CDR3 loop is CASSPVTTRYEQYF. The CDR3 nucleotides are TGTGCCAGCAGCCCGGTAACTACCCGCTACGAGCAGTACTTC.